What follows is one T cell receptor (beta chain) and its context. Its antigen is undetermined. Sequencing was performed with immunoSEQ multiplex PCR; in TCRdb, only in-frame clones are kept and a portion is missing. The data show approximately 130,000 clones, 93% seen once. Between the trimmed V and J ends, which lost 3 bases and 0 bases, there was a span of 10 bases. The CDR3 totals 15 residues. In germline, CDR1 is SGHTA, CDR2 FQGTGA. This entry comes from a study of T cell responses to AZD1222 COVID-19 vaccine. Whole-study results and caveats: The study found vaccine-associated CD4 TCRs spanning spike, dominant at 160-218 and 743-854.

The chain employs TRBV7-3 and TRBJ2-3; no firm D call. The input for sequencing was peripheral blood, taken on day 0 of AZD1222 vaccination. The TCR originated in an adult in good health. The CDR3 region is CASSFVDGSTDTQYF. DNA for the CDR3: TGTGCCAGCAGCTTCGTCGACGGGAGCACAGATACGCAGTATTTT.